The next 28 T cell receptor beta chains were all read from a single sample in a study of spatial heterogeneity in lung cancer. The antigens these receptors bind are not known. Stated time point: sample taken at primary tumor resection. Study results and caveats: Intratumoral expanded alpha and beta TCR counts were found to track tumor mutation counts.

A single record per CDR3 protein comes from TCRdb applying MiXCR to the 5' RACE reads. The profile shows around 100,000 distinct CDR3 sequences, nearly 4.5% of them singletons. This sample comprised lung tumor tissue, obtained at surgery. The origin of the receptors is a male donor with early-stage non-small cell lung cancer.

There are a few counts of this clonotype. The chain carries TRBV28 and TRBJ2-7; D may be TRBD1 or TRBD2 (5 bases each). V was trimmed by 5 bases and J by 12 bases, leaving 23 bases between them. Looked up from germline, CDR1 is MDHEN and CDR2 is SYDVKM. The CDR3 is made up of 14 amino acids. The CDR3 region has the DNA TGTGCCAGCAGTCCACCCGGGACGCTCACGTTGGGGTACTTC. Translating gives CASSPPGTLTLGYF.

This clonotype was counted ten times or more. This sequence joins TRBV28 and TRBJ1-5; TRBD1 aligns across 10 bases. Germline V gives CDR1 MDHEN, CDR2 SYDVKM. The CDR3 is 16 residues long. After removal of 3 bases from V and 3 bases from J, the junction contained 5 bases not matched to a gene. CDR3 nucleotides: TGTGCCAGCAGTTTTTGGGGACAGGGGCCCAATCAGCCCCAGCATTTT. This translates into CASSFWGQGPNQPQHF.

This clonotype occurred many times. This chain joins TRBV5-6 and TRBJ1-3; D may be TRBD1 (5 bases). Trimming took 4 bases from V and 3 from J, leaving 11 bases between them. Looked up from germline, CDR1 is SGHDT and CDR2 is YYEEEE. CDR3 size: 14 residues. CDR3 bases: TGTGCCAGCAGCCACCGGGACGGTGGAAACACCATATATTTT. It translates to CASSHRDGGNTIYF.

The sample holds a few counts of this clonotype. The chain joins TRBV5-5 to TRBJ2-7; D not resolved. Germline V lookup: CDR1 SGHKS, CDR2 YYEKEE (reference sequence). Trimming removed 0 bases at V and 3 bases at J, with 10 bases between. The CDR3 totals 14 residues. CDR3 DNA sequence: TGTGCCAGCAGCTTGGAGGGTAACAACTACGAGCAGTACTTC. This codes for CASSLEGNNYEQYF.

This clonotype was recorded many times. The chain has TRBV12-3 or TRBV12-4 and TRBJ2-3, with 10 bases matching TRBD2. V lost 5 bases and J lost 2; bases outside the gene matches: 13. The CDR3 contains 18 residues. Here the CDR3 DNA reads TGTGCCAGCAGTCCCGACCCCACTAGCGGGAAGTTCACAGATACGCAGTATTTT. Encoded protein: CASSPDPTSGKFTDTQYF.

This clonotype has only a few counts. CDR3 nucleotide sequence: TGTGCCAGCTCCAGACTACAACCTTTTGATACGCAGTATTTT. This translates into CASSRLQPFDTQYF. The chain combines TRBV27 with TRBJ2-3, with D perhaps matching TRBD2 (5 bases). The ends were cut back, 8 bases at V and 6 bases at J, with 18 bases in the middle. CDR3 length: 14 residues. Germline-derived CDR1 and CDR2 are MNHEY and SMNVEV (reference sequence).

This clonotype has at least ten counts. V is TRBV11-2 and J is TRBJ2-5; D possibly corresponds to TRBD1 (5 bases). V shed 5 bases and J shed 5 bases, with 9 bases lying between them. The CDR3 totals 12 residues. Germline V gene sequence: CDR1 SGHAT, CDR2 FQNNGV. CDR3 DNA sequence: TGTGCCAGCAGCCCAGGGATGGAGACCCAGTACTTC. Protein sequence: CASSPGMETQYF.

This clonotype was counted many times. This CDR3 is CASSSGQGGYQPQHF. Here the CDR3 DNA reads TGTGCCAGCAGTTCTGGCCAGGGGGGCTATCAGCCCCAGCATTTT. The chain joins TRBV12-3 or TRBV12-4 to TRBJ1-5; 7 nucleotides agree with TRBD1. The CDR3 contains 15 residues. J was trimmed by 5 bases and V by 4 bases; bases with no gene match: 8.

This clonotype was observed at least ten times. The chain carries TRBV12-3 or TRBV12-4 and TRBJ1-5; maybe TRBD1 (5 bases). Trimming left V 3 bases short and J 6 bases short, with 9 bases between. The CDR3 contains 13 residues. CDR3 DNA sequence: TGTGCCAGCAGTTTGGGGGAGAGTCAGCCCCAGCATTTT. It specifies CASSLGESQPQHF.

Many counts were recorded for this clonotype. The J gene is TRBJ2-3, the V gene TRBV28; 9 bases fit TRBD2. The CDR3 contains 16 residues. The ends lost 5 bases at V and 11 bases at J; junction bases unmatched: 17. Germline values: CDR1 MDHEN, CDR2 SYDVKM. CDR3 in amino acids: CASSPPLLAGRLGQYF. The CDR3 DNA is TGTGCCAGCAGTCCGCCACTACTAGCGGGCCGCCTCGGGCAGTATTTT.

The V call is TRBV2, the J call TRBJ2-5; 9 positions match TRBD2. Germline loops: CDR1 SNHLY, CDR2 FYNNEI. The CDR3 is 14 amino acids. V dropped 7 bases and J dropped 4; count of bases not matched to a gene: 7. The CDR3 protein is CASTSGTSSETQYF. The CDR3 DNA reads as TGTGCCAGCACTTCAGGGACTAGCTCAGAGACCCAGTACTTC.

The rearrangement uses TRBV28 and TRBJ2-7; 9 bases fit TRBD1. V lost 5 bases and J lost 5; bases outside the gene matches: 13. CDR1 and CDR2 from the germline V gene are MDHEN and SYDVKM. This CDR3 region has 16 residues. CDR3 nucleotides: TGTGCCAGCAGTCTACTGGCCCGGGACAGGGCGGACGAGCAGTACTTC. Amino acid sequence: CASSLLARDRADEQYF.

This clonotype appeared many times. The DNA of the CDR3 is TGCAGTGCTAGGGGACTAGCGGGAATGGAGACCCAGTACTTC. This encodes CSARGLAGMETQYF. The gene calls are TRBV20-1 and TRBJ2-5, with 13 bases that match TRBD2. The ends lost 3 bases at V and 5 bases at J; junction bases unmatched: 3. This CDR3 contains 14 residues. Germline assignment: CDR1 DFQATT and CDR2 SNEGSKA (reference sequence).

This clonotype was seen repeatedly, ten times or more. V gene TRBV5-1 combines with J gene TRBJ1-1; no clear D gene. V was clipped by 3 bases and J by 5 bases, with 20 bases between them. Germline V gene sequence: CDR1 SGHRS, CDR2 YFSETQ. The CDR3 is made up of 16 amino acids. CDR3 region: CASSSSPFRVGTEAFF. The CDR3 nucleotides are TGCGCCAGCAGCTCTTCCCCCTTTAGGGTGGGGACTGAAGCTTTCTTT.

The chain uses TRBV30 and TRBJ1-5, with 7 bases identical to TRBD1. V lost 5 bases, J lost 1 base, and 2 bases stayed unmatched. Germline-derived CDR1 and CDR2 are GTSNPN and SVGIG (reference sequence). The CDR3 has 13 residues. The CDR3 nucleotides read TGTGCCTGGTCGGACAGGAGCAATCAGCCCCAGCATTTT. Translated: CAWSDRSNQPQHF.

V gene TRBV3-1 combines with J gene TRBJ2-2; weak D call: TRBD2 (5 bases). The V end was cut by 3 bases, the J end by 3 bases, with 11 bases between. The germline V gene has CDR1 LGHDT and CDR2 YNNKEL (reference sequence). The CDR3 is 15 amino acids. The CDR3 bases are TGTGCCAGCAGCCACCGGGGATCAGACACCGGGGAGCTGTTTTTT. It translates to CASSHRGSDTGELFF.

This clonotype was picked up a small number of times. This chain links TRBV5-1 with TRBJ2-7, with 10 positions matching TRBD1. The germline CDR1 and CDR2 sequences are SGHRS and YFSETQ. V lost 0 bases and J lost 5; bases outside the gene matches: 2. CDR3 size: 14 residues. The CDR3 region is CASSLGQGANEQYF. DNA of the CDR3: TGCGCCAGCAGCTTGGGACAGGGGGCTAACGAGCAGTACTTC.

This clonotype showed up many times. The V and J genes are TRBV3-1 and TRBJ1-1, with TRBD1 matching 10 bases. V dropped 3 bases and J dropped 6; count of bases not matched to a gene: 4. The length of the CDR3 is 14 residues. The germline CDR1 and CDR2 sequences are LGHDT and YNNKEL (reference sequence). For the CDR3, the DNA is TGTGCCAGCAGCCATTCGGACAGGGGGGCTGAAGCTTTCTTT. Translation gives CASSHSDRGAEAFF. The complete variable domain, with remaining parts taken from reference TRBV3-1 and TRBJ1-1, reads DTAVSQTPKYLVTQMGNDKSIKCEQNLGHDTMYWYKQDSKKFLKIMFSYNNKELIINETVPNRFSPKSPDKAHLNLHINSLELGDSAVYFCASSHSDRGAEAFFGQGTRLTVV.

The chain recombines TRBV11-2 with TRBJ2-1; 9 nucleotides line up with TRBD1. This CDR3 is built from 20 residues. The V gene end was trimmed by 0 bases and the J gene end by 4 bases; junction bases not matched to a gene: 16. CDR1 and CDR2 from the germline V gene are SGHAT and FQNNGV. The CDR3 reads CASSLDFIFGSGQGYNEQFF. CDR3 nucleotide sequence: TGTGCCAGCAGCTTAGATTTCATATTTGGATCGGGACAGGGATACAATGAGCAGTTCTTC.

The sample holds many counts of this clonotype. This chain connects TRBV10-3 to TRBJ2-1; D is uncertain. V shed 3 bases and J shed 6 bases, with 6 bases lying between them. The CDR3 consists of 12 residues. Germline-derived CDR1 and CDR2 are ENHRY and SYGVKD. CDR3 protein: CAISDGSNEQFF. The CDR3 coding sequence is TGTGCCATCAGTGACGGGTCCAATGAGCAGTTCTTC.

The sample holds many counts of this clonotype. DNA for the CDR3: TGTGCCAGCGGATGGCCGGGAGGCCCCTACAATGAGCAGTTCTTC. It codes for CASGWPGGPYNEQFF. The chain is built from TRBV6-5 and TRBJ2-1; 7 bases fit TRBD2. Germline V gene data show CDR1 as MNHEY and CDR2 as SVGAGI. V lost 8 bases and J lost 2; bases outside the gene matches: 9. This CDR3 has 15 residues.

CDR3 in amino acids: CATQRGAGVETQYF. The CDR3 DNA is TGTGCAACCCAGCGCGGGGCAGGGGTGGAGACCCAGTACTTC. This chain links TRBV7-9 with TRBJ2-5; tentatively, D is TRBD1 or TRBD2 (6 bases each). From germline, CDR1 is SEHNR and CDR2 FQNEAQ (reference sequence). This CDR3 has 14 residues.

This clonotype was counted at least ten times. J is TRBJ2-7 and V is TRBV6-6, with TRBD1 as a possible D gene (6 bases). The ends were cut back, 4 bases at V and 4 bases at J, with 23 bases in the middle. The V gene's germline CDR1 is MNHNY and CDR2 SVGAGI (reference sequence). The length of the CDR3 is 17 residues. The CDR3 is CASSWSVSGTPKYEQYF. The CDR3, as DNA: TGTGCCAGCAGTTGGTCGGTTTCCGGGACACCTAAGTACGAGCAGTACTTC.

In its sample, this clonotype was seen a few times. The chain links TRBV28 to TRBJ1-2, with a possible D match to TRBD1 (6 bases). CDR1 is MDHEN and CDR2 is SYDVKM in the germline V gene. The V gene lost 6 bases and the J gene lost 3 bases, with 11 bases spanning the gap. The CDR3 consists of 13 residues. The CDR3 DNA reads as TGTGCCAGCAGCGACAGGCCCCACTATGGCTACACCTTC. Its protein is CASSDRPHYGYTF.

The table lists this clonotype with many counts. An end of the junction does not agree with germline; a read error may underlie this. The chain has TRBV30 and TRBJ1-1; unclear D gene. Germline V gives CDR1 GTSNPN, CDR2 SVGIG (reference sequence). The length of the CDR3 is 18 residues. The CDR3 loop reads CAWSLRAGLGPWRVEAFF. CDR3 DNA sequence: TGTGCCTGGAGCCTTCGGGCAGGTTTAGGGCCTTGGCGGGTTGAAGCCTTCTTT.

With regard to this clonotype: This could be a read error, since a much larger clone is one nucleotide away. The chain combines TRBV12-3 or TRBV12-4 with TRBJ2-3, with TRBD1 matching over 8 bases. This CDR3 has 16 residues. The V and J ends lost 6 bases and 1 base, in that order; junction bases with no gene match: 9. CDR3 sequence (DNA): TGTGCCAGCAGCCCCATCGAACAGGGGGGCACAGATACGCAGTATTTT. This encodes CASSPIEQGGTDTQYF.

This clonotype was recorded at least ten times. This sequence joins TRBV5-1 and TRBJ1-4; D remains unclear. CDR3 length equals 15 residues. V was shortened by 0 bases and J by 8 bases, with 14 bases between the two germline ends. Germline V CDR1 and CDR2: SGHRS, YFSETQ. CDR3 sequence: CASSLEGRLGEKLFF. The DNA of the CDR3 is TGCGCCAGCAGCTTGGAGGGCAGGCTGGGAGAAAAACTGTTTTTT.

This clonotype was counted ten times or more. The V call is TRBV6-6, the J call TRBJ2-5; 9 bases are a match to TRBD1. The junction had 8 bases not matched to a gene; V was cut back by 7 bases and J by 5 bases. The CDR3 consists of 14 residues. Per the germline V gene, CDR1 is MNHNY and CDR2 is SVGAGI (reference sequence). CDR3 sequence: CASKTGTGIETQYF. Written as DNA, the CDR3 is TGTGCCAGCAAAACCGGGACAGGGATCGAGACCCAGTACTTC.